The present entry profiles one T cell receptor (beta chain) with its context. The data were taken from a study of T cell changes during pregnancy in multiple sclerosis. Only in-frame clones appear in the TCRdb table, and some are missing; sequencing was by immunoSEQ multiplex PCR. The sample carries 50,000 or so clones, around 93% recorded once. The CDR3 is 16 amino acids. The germline gives CDR1 SGHTA, CDR2 FQGTGA. V lost 3 bases and J lost 9; bases outside the gene matches: 11. The receptor comes from a female donor with multiple sclerosis, enrolled in a pregnancy study. The chain has TRBV7-3 and TRBJ2-1; 10 bases map to TRBD2. Source: CD4+ T cells from peripheral blood mononuclear cells, taken after pregnancy. CDR3: CASSFPQAGGPSEQFF. DNA for the CDR3: TGTGCCAGCAGCTTCCCCCAAGCGGGAGGGCCGAGTGAGCAGTTCTTC. The entire variable domain, with the rest obtained from reference TRBV7-3 and TRBJ2-1, is as follows: GAGVSQTPSNKVTEKGKYVELRCDPISGHTALYWYRQSLGQGPEFLIYFQGTGAADDSGLPNDRFFAVRPEGSVSTLKIQRTERGDSAVYLCASSFPQAGGPSEQFFGPGTRLTVL.